The clone carrying this T cell receptor (beta chain) was detected only a few times. The antigen is not known. This record belongs to a study of T cell repertoires in cytomegalovirus infection. Across the whole study: Based on public TCR beta signatures, there were indications of CMV infection and of a matching HLA type. General study points: Dominating the ex vivo response were TCR beta clonotypes that were CMV-specific and HLA-C-restricted.

The CDR3 runs to 14 residues. Germline assignment: CDR1 SGHVS and CDR2 FQNEAQ. Trimming cost V 5 bases and J 5 bases, with 15 bases left between them. Each CDR3 protein is one row after TCRdb ran MiXCR on the reads. The sample shows 40,000 to 55,000 distinct CDR3 sequences, roughly 20% of them seen only once. The chain joins TRBV7-8 to TRBJ2-5, with a possible D match to TRBD1 (6 bases). The receptor comes from a human donor in good health (CMV status not recorded). Some clones in this sample may be carry-over from other donors' samples. This material consisted of CD8+ T cells from cultured PBMCs, taken from culture after CMV antigen stimulation. In nucleotides, the CDR3 is TGTGCCAGCAGCCTTCAGGGGTCCGAGGAGACCCAGTACTTC. Its protein product is CASSLQGSEETQYF.